This T cell receptor beta chain was recorded in a study of somatic mutations in cytotoxic T cells in rheumatoid arthritis. Study-level results: Comparison of CD8+ T-cell clonality between rheumatoid arthritis patients and age-matched healthy controls yielded no significant difference.

Comments on this clone: No antigen is known for it.

Using immunoSEQ multiplex PCR, the repertoire was profiled, and TCRdb retains in-frame clones only, with some absent. The data hold about 14,000 clones, with around 74% observed a single time. This TCR was sampled from an adult with rheumatoid arthritis. Sequenced sample: CD8+ T cells sorted from blood.

The CDR3 bases are TGTGCCAGCAGTACAGGACAGGGAATTGATACGCAGTATTTT. Its translation: CASSTGQGIDTQYF. V is TRBV6-4 and J is TRBJ2-3; 8 bases are shared with TRBD1. Trimming at V came to 5 bases and at J to 6 bases, leaving 7 bases not matched to a gene. The CDR3 runs to 14 residues. Germline lookup yields CDR1 MRHNA and CDR2 SNTAGT.